This T cell receptor (beta chain) comes out of a study of cytomegalovirus exposure and HLA in healthy donors. As for the study in general: HLA-typed donors were the source of approximately 85 million unique TCRs, which an early data release held.

The germline V gene encodes CDR1 MNHEY and CDR2 SMNVEV (reference sequence). The length of the CDR3 is 14 residues. V was pared by 8 bases and J by 3 bases, with 17 bases between. Concerning this clone: Its antigen is still unknown.

The study's findings and limits: Later analysis demonstrated an association between a missense DCLRE1C variant and TCR beta V- and J-gene trimming. The study recorded about 160 TCR beta chains that were cytomegalovirus-associated.

PCR was performed using 60 Vbeta and 13 Jbeta primers. Clones were sequenced by immunoSEQ multiplex PCR, and TCRdb holds only the in-frame ones, with some missing. The table lists about 120,000 clones, roughly four fifths of them singletons. This receptor was obtained from a man aged 35 to 55 in good health and CMV-seronegative. J is TRBJ2-7 and V is TRBV27, with D possibly TRBD1 on 5 matching bases. The sequenced sample was PBMCs. CDR3 in DNA: TGTGCCAGCTTTGGGGCCGGACCGGACTACGAGCAGTACTTC. Its protein is CASFGAGPDYEQYF.